This TCR beta chain was observed in a study of T-cell memory formation after mild COVID-19. Of note for this clonotype: Its antigen is not known.

Study-wide results and limits: The appearance of some responding clones in pre-infection memory suggested that cross-reactive memory joined.

TCRdb recomputed calls from the 5' RACE reads with MiXCR, one row per CDR3 protein. This table has hundreds of thousands of distinct CDR3 sequences, 17% appearing once. The receptor's source is an adult woman who had mild COVID-19 (a few samples of this study predate the infection). Cell type and time point are not known. Sequences were obtained from PBMCs or a T cell subset sorted from them (not recorded which).

CDR3 in DNA: TGTGCCTGGAGTGCGCAGGGTGTGGGGGGCTACACCTTC. As protein: CAWSAQGVGGYTF. This chain links TRBV30 with TRBJ1-2; the D gene is possibly TRBD1 (5 bases). The CDR3 consists of 13 residues. Germline CDR1 is GTSNPN and CDR2 is SVGIG (reference sequence). Trimming removed 1 base from V and 8 bases from J, with 14 bases in between.